Listed below are T cell receptor beta chains from one sample, sequenced in a study of T cells expressing NK-cell markers. TCRdb reprocessed the 5' RACE reads; each CDR3 protein has one entry and no DNA is given. The sample has roughly 150,000 distinct CDR3 sequences. The sequencing sample was made of blood T cells: a sorted CD56 or NKG2C T cell subset, CD4+ or CD8+ T cells, or bulk PBMC T cells (not recorded which). These receptors were taken from a woman aged 18 to 69 in good health. Both conserved end residues are part of each CDR3. Fields, in order: J gene, V gene, CDR3 protein.

j_call: TRBJ2-3; v_call: TRBV12-3/TRBV12-4; cdr3_aa: CASSHEDRVPSTDTQYF
j_call: TRBJ1-5; v_call: TRBV28; cdr3_aa: CASSFSEGSQPQHF
j_call: TRBJ2-7; v_call: TRBV20-1; cdr3_aa: CSAPGVGEQYF
j_call: TRBJ2-1; v_call: TRBV7-3; cdr3_aa: CASSLTGRSYNEQFF
j_call: TRBJ2-7; v_call: TRBV12-3/TRBV12-4; cdr3_aa: CASRDRGEYEQYF
j_call: TRBJ1-1; v_call: TRBV6-5; cdr3_aa: CASSYSLPRQGVPTGGAFF
j_call: TRBJ2-2; v_call: TRBV4-2; cdr3_aa: CASSQWLAGARNTGELFF
j_call: TRBJ2-7; v_call: TRBV6-1; cdr3_aa: CASSGYPSGSYEQYF
j_call: TRBJ2-1; v_call: TRBV5-1; cdr3_aa: CASSLTGAGNEQFF
j_call: TRBJ2-1; v_call: TRBV10-3; cdr3_aa: CAISEVGTSGTTEQFF
j_call: TRBJ1-2; v_call: TRBV5-6; cdr3_aa: CASSLRGTNYGYTF
j_call: TRBJ2-6; v_call: TRBV5-1; cdr3_aa: CASSPGLTGANVLTF
j_call: TRBJ2-5; v_call: TRBV28; cdr3_aa: CASSLLRTGGETQYF
j_call: TRBJ1-2; v_call: TRBV20-1; cdr3_aa: CSARGQGYGYTF
j_call: TRBJ1-6; v_call: TRBV20-1; cdr3_aa: CSASMEGRNNSPLHF
j_call: TRBJ2-7; v_call: TRBV7-9; cdr3_aa: CASSLGTGPPYEQYF
j_call: TRBJ2-5; v_call: TRBV7-2; cdr3_aa: CASSSSSGSWETQYF
j_call: TRBJ2-3; v_call: TRBV5-1; cdr3_aa: CASATGERADTQYF
j_call: TRBJ2-1; v_call: TRBV3-1; cdr3_aa: CASSQTGGPSNEQFF
j_call: TRBJ2-2; v_call: TRBV29-1; cdr3_aa: CSVRAGKGSGELFF
j_call: TRBJ1-1; v_call: TRBV12-3/TRBV12-4; cdr3_aa: CASSRGLVAFF
j_call: TRBJ2-7; v_call: TRBV12-3/TRBV12-4; cdr3_aa: CASRKTGGPYEQYF
j_call: TRBJ1-1; v_call: TRBV5-5; cdr3_aa: CASSSTVGTEAFF
j_call: TRBJ2-2; v_call: TRBV24-1; cdr3_aa: CATSAQWGTSERVGELFF
j_call: TRBJ1-5; v_call: TRBV20-1; cdr3_aa: CSASPREVRQPQHF
j_call: TRBJ2-7; v_call: TRBV5-1; cdr3_aa: CASSQRPGQLFEQYF
j_call: TRBJ2-3; v_call: TRBV12-3/TRBV12-4; cdr3_aa: CASSLRGPDTQYF
j_call: TRBJ2-2; v_call: TRBV18; cdr3_aa: CASSPPGLAGGATGELFF
j_call: TRBJ2-3; v_call: TRBV10-3; cdr3_aa: CAISVSLADTQYF
j_call: TRBJ2-5; v_call: TRBV6-5; cdr3_aa: CASSSLLAARGVGSETQYF
j_call: TRBJ2-7; v_call: TRBV7-3; cdr3_aa: CASTRGGVAGAYEQYF
j_call: TRBJ1-1; v_call: TRBV5-1; cdr3_aa: CASSRSGPEMNTEAFF
j_call: TRBJ2-7; v_call: TRBV15; cdr3_aa: CATSRDHRAYEQYF
j_call: TRBJ2-5; v_call: TRBV20-1; cdr3_aa: CSARVALAGINQETQYF
j_call: TRBJ1-1; v_call: TRBV11-2; cdr3_aa: CASSLGAWNTEAFF
j_call: TRBJ2-7; v_call: TRBV27; cdr3_aa: CASVIRTGLGEQYF
j_call: TRBJ2-7; v_call: TRBV29-1; cdr3_aa: CSVGGDHEQYF
j_call: TRBJ2-3; v_call: TRBV4-2; cdr3_aa: CASSQILAPSADTQYF
j_call: TRBJ1-1; v_call: TRBV7-8; cdr3_aa: CASSSNPGTEAFF
j_call: TRBJ2-2; v_call: TRBV12-3/TRBV12-4; cdr3_aa: CASSSASRNTGELFF
j_call: TRBJ2-3; v_call: TRBV20-1; cdr3_aa: CSAGGTRDITDTQYF